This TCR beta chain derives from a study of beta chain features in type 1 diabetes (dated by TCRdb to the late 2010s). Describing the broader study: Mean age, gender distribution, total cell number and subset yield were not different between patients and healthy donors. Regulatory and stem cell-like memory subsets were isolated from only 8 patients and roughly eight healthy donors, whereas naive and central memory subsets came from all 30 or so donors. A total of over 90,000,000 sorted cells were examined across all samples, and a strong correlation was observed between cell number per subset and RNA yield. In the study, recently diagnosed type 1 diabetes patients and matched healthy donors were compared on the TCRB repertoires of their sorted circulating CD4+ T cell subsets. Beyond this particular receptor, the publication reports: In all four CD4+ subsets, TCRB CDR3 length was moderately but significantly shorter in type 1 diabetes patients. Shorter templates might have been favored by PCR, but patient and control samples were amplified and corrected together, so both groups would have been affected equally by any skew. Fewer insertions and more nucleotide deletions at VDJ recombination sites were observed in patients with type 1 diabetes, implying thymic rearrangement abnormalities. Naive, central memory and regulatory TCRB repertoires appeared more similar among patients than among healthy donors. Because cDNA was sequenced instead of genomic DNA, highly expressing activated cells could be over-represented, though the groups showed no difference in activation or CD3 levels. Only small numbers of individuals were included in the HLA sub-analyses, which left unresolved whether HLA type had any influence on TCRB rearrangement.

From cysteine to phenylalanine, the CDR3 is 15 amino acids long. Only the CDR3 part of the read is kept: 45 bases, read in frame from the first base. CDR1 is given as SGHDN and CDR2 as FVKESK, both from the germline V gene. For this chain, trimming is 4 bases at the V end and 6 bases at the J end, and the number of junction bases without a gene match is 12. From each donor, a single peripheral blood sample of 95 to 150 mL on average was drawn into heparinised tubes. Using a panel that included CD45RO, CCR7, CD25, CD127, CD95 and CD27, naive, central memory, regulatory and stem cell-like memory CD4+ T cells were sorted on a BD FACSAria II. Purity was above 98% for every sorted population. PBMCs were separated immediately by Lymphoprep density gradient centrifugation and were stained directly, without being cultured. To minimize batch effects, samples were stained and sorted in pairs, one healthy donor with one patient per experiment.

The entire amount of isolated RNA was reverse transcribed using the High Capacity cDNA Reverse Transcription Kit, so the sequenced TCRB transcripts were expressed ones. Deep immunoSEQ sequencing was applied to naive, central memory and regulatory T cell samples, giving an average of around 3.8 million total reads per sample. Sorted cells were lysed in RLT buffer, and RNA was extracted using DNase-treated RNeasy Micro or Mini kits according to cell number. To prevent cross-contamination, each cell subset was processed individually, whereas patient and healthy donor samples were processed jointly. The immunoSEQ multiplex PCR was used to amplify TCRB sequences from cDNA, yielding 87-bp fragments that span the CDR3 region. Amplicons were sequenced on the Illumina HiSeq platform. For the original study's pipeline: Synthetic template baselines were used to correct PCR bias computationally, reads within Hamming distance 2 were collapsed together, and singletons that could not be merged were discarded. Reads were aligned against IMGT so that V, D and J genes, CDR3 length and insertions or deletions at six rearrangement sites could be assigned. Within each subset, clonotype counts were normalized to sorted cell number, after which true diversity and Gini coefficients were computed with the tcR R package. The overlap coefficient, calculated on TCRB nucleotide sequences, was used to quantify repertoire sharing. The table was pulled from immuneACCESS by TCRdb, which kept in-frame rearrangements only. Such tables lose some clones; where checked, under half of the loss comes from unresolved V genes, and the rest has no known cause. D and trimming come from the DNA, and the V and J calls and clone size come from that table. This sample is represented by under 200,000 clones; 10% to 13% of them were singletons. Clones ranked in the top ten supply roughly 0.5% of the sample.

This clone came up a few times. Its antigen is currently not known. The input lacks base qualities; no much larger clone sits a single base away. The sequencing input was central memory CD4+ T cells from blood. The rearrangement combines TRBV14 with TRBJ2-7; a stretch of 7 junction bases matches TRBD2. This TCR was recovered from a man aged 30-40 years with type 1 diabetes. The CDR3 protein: CASSREEGGVLEQYF. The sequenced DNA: TGTGCCAGCAGCCGAGAAGAGGGAGGGGTCCTCGAGCAGTACTTC.